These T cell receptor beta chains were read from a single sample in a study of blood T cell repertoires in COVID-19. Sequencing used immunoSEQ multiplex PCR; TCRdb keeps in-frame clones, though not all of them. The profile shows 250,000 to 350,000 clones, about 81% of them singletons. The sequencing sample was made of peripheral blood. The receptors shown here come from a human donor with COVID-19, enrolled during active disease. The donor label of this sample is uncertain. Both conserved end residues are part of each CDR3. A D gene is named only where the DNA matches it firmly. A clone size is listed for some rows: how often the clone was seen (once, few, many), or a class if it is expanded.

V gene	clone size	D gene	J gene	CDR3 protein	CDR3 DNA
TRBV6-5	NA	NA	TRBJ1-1	CASTARGMNTEAFF	TGTGCCAGCACCGCGCGGGGGATGAACACTGAAGCTTTCTTT
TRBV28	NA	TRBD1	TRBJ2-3	CASRGTGDGYTDTQYF	TGTGCCAGCAGGGGGACAGGGGATGGGTACACAGATACGCAGTATTTT
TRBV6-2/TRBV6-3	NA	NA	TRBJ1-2	CASSYSPNGYTF	TGTGCCAGCAGTTACTCCCCTAATGGCTACACCTTC
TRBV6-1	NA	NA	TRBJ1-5	CASSETAGLQGQPQHF	TGTGCCAGCAGTGAAACCGCAGGGCTGCAGGGACAGCCCCAGCATTTT
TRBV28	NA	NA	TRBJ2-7	CASSRIGGGGSYEQYF	TGTGCCAGCAGCAGGATCGGGGGCGGGGGCTCCTACGAGCAGTACTTC
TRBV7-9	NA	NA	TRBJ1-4	CASSSYEKLFF	TGTGCCAGCAGCTCATATGAAAAACTGTTTTTT
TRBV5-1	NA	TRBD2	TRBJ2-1	CASSSTSGTYNEQFF	TGCGCCAGCAGCTCGACTAGCGGCACCTACAATGAGCAGTTCTTC
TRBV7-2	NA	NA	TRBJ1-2	CASSSNSGSPGYTF	TGTGCCAGCAGCTCCAATTCAGGGTCCCCTGGCTACACCTTC
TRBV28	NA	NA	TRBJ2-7	CASQAGVYPYEQYF	TGTGCCAGCCAAGCCGGGGTCTATCCTTACGAGCAGTACTTC
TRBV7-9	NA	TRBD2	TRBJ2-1	CASSLGLATYEQFF	TGTGCCAGCAGCCTCGGACTAGCGACCTACGAGCAGTTCTTC
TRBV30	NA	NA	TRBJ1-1	CAQDDGRNTEAFF	TGTGCACAAGACGACGGGAGGAACACTGAAGCTTTCTTT
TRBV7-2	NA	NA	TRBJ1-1	CASSFSWGGLGYTEAFF	TGTGCCAGCAGCTTTTCCTGGGGGGGATTGGGGTACACTGAAGCTTTCTTT
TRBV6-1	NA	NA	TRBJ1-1	CASSYPQGTTEAFF	TGTGCCAGCAGTTATCCCCAGGGGACCACTGAAGCTTTCTTT
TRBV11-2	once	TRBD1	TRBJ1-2	CASSTRTGGNYGYTF	TGTGCCAGCAGCACCCGGACAGGGGGCAACTATGGCTACACCTTC
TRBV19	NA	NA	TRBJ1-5	CASSIGRIQGVSSNQPQHF	TGTGCCAGTAGTATCGGGCGCATACAAGGGGTTTCTAGCAATCAGCCCCAGCATTTT
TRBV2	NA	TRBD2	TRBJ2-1	CASRRTSGYNEQFF	TGTGCCAGCAGGCGGACTAGCGGATACAATGAGCAGTTCTTC
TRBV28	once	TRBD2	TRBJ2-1	CASSVVRGDEQFF	TGTGCCAGCAGTGTCGTCCGGGGGGATGAGCAGTTCTTC
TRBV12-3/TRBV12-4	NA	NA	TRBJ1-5	CASTGANQPQHF	TGTGCCAGCACAGGGGCCAATCAGCCCCAGCATTTT
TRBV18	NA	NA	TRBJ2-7	CASSQEAYEQYF	TGTGCCAGCTCCCAAGAGGCCTACGAGCAGTACTTC
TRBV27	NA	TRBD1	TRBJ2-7	CASMMGQGPYEQYF	TGTGCCAGCATGATGGGACAGGGTCCCTACGAGCAGTACTTC
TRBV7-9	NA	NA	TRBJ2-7	CASSQQVSTYEQYF	TGTGCCAGCAGCCAACAGGTTTCCACCTACGAGCAGTACTTC
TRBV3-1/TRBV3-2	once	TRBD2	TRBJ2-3	CASSPIAGNTDTQYF	TGTGCCAGCAGCCCGATAGCGGGGAACACAGATACGCAGTATTTT
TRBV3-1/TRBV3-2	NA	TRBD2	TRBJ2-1	CASSHGTVTSGQFF	TGTGCCAGCAGCCACGGGACTGTGACTAGCGGCCAGTTCTTC
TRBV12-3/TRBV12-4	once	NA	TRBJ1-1	CASSLGGRTEAFF	TGTGCCAGCAGTTTGGGCGGGAGGACTGAAGCTTTCTTT
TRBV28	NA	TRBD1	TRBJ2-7	CASSSRGTVSYEQYF	TGTGCCAGCAGTTCCCGAGGGACAGTCTCCTACGAGCAGTACTTC
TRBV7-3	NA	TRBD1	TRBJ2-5	CASSSKRTGLGETQYF	TGTGCCAGCAGCTCCAAACGGACAGGGCTCGGGGAGACCCAGTACTTC
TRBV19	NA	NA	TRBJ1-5	CASSIWAGSWNNQPQHF	TGTGCCAGTAGTATCTGGGCAGGGTCGTGGAACAATCAGCCCCAGCATTTT
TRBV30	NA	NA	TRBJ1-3	CAWGQRSGNTIYF	TGTGCCTGGGGACAGCGCTCTGGAAACACCATATATTTT
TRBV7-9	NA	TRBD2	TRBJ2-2	CASSHGLAGILGELFF	TGTGCCAGCAGCCACGGACTAGCGGGGATTCTCGGGGAGCTGTTTTTT
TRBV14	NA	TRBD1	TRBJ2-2	CASSQENQGANTGELFF	TGTGCCAGCAGCCAAGAGAACCAGGGGGCGAACACCGGGGAGCTGTTTTTT
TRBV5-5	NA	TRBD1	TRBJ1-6	CASSWTGERSPLHF	TGTGCCAGCAGCTGGACAGGGGAGCGGTCACCCCTCCACTTT
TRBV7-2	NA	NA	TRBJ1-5	CASSLALGGASNQPQHF	TGTGCCAGCAGCTTAGCGCTAGGGGGGGCAAGCAATCAGCCCCAGCATTTT
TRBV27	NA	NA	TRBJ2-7	CASRRDPLSSYEQYF	TGTGCCAGCAGGCGGGACCCCCTGAGCTCCTACGAGCAGTACTTC
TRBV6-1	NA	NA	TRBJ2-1	CASSEEVWSSYNEQFF	TGTGCCAGCAGTGAAGAGGTGTGGAGCTCCTACAATGAGCAGTTCTTC
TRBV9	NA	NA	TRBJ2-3	CASSVGTRGDTQYF	TGTGCCAGCAGCGTAGGAACTAGAGGAGATACGCAGTATTTT
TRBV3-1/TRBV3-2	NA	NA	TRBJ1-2	CASTRQGMGDGYTF	TGTGCCAGCACCCGGCAGGGAATGGGCGATGGCTACACCTTC
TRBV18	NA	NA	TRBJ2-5	CASSPAALAETQYF	TGTGCCAGCTCACCAGCCGCTCTAGCAGAGACCCAGTACTTC
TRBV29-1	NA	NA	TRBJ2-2	CSVWDLYTGELFF	TGCAGCGTTTGGGACTTATACACCGGGGAGCTGTTTTTT
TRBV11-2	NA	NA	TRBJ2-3	CASSLGATAITDTQYF	TGTGCCAGCAGCTTAGGGGCGACAGCAATCACAGATACGCAGTATTTT
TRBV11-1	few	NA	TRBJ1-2	CASSLERWAGYTF	TGTGCCAGCAGCTTAGAAAGGTGGGCTGGCTACACCTTC
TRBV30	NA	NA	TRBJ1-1	CAWSADSNTEAFF	TGTGCCTGGAGTGCCGACTCGAACACTGAAGCTTTCTTT
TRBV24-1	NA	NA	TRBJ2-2	CATSGGAPNTGELFF	TGTGCCACCAGTGGCGGGGCCCCGAACACCGGGGAGCTGTTTTTT
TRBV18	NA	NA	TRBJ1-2	CASSPDGQSGYTF	TGTGCCAGCTCACCGGACGGACAGTCGGGCTACACCTTC
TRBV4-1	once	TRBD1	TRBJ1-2	CASSRVLGQGYGYTF	TGCGCCAGCAGCCGAGTCTTGGGACAGGGATATGGCTACACCTTC
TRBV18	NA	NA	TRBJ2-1	CASSGNSRGNEQFF	TGTGCCAGCTCCGGTAATAGCAGGGGTAATGAGCAGTTCTTC
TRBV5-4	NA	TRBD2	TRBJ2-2	CASSPGGGRANTGELFF	TGTGCCAGCAGCCCGGGGGGCGGGAGGGCCAACACCGGGGAGCTGTTTTTT
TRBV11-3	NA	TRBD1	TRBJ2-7	CASSLWTGATYEQYF	TGTGCCAGCAGCTTATGGACAGGGGCGACCTACGAGCAGTACTTC
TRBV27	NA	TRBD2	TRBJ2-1	CASSSPGRVNEQFF	TGTGCCAGCAGTTCCCCGGGGAGGGTCAATGAGCAGTTCTTC
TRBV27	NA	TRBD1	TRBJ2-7	CASSFGTAPYEQYF	TGTGCCAGCAGTTTCGGGACAGCACCCTACGAGCAGTACTTC
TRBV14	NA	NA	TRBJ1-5	CASSRGTGNQPQHF	TGTGCCAGCAGCCGCGGGACCGGCAATCAGCCCCAGCATTTT
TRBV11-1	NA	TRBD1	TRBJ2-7	CASSLLPGQASEQYF	TGTGCCAGCAGCCTCCTCCCGGGACAGGCCAGCGAGCAGTACTTC
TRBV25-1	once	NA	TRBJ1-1	CASSETYNTEAFF	TGTGCCAGCAGTGAGACATACAACACTGAAGCTTTCTTT
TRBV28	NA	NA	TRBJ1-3	CATSGSGNTIYF	TGTGCCACTTCAGGGTCTGGAAACACCATATATTTT
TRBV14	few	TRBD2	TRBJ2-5	CASSQVSGSWETQYF	TGTGCCAGCAGCCAAGTGAGCGGGAGTTGGGAGACCCAGTACTTC
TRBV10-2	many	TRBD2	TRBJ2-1	CATITSGSENEQFF	TGCGCCACCATAACTAGCGGGAGCGAGAATGAGCAGTTCTTC
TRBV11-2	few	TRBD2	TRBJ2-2	CASSRGLAGRLGGELFF	TGTGCCAGCAGCCGCGGACTAGCGGGAAGGCTTGGCGGGGAGCTGTTTTTT
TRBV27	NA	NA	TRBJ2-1	CASSLQGQPGNEQFF	TGTGCCAGCAGTTTGCAAGGCCAGCCAGGGAATGAGCAGTTCTTC
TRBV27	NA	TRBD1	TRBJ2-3	CASTNRGLSTDTQYF	TGTGCCAGCACCAACAGGGGTCTAAGCACAGATACGCAGTATTTT
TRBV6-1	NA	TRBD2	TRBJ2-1	CASSAPGTSGYNEQFF	TGTGCCAGCAGTGCCCCCGGGACTAGCGGCTACAATGAGCAGTTCTTC
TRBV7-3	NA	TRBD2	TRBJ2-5	CASSLGLDVETQYF	TGTGCCAGCAGCTTGGGACTAGATGTTGAGACCCAGTACTTC